This T cell receptor beta chain originates from a study of T cell clonality in common variable immunodeficiency. A remark on this clone: The antigen is not known. The read ends 3 residues shy of where the CDR3 ends; the end is completed using the germline J gene.

The method was immunoSEQ multiplex PCR; TCRdb's version includes in-frame clones alone and lacks a portion of them. Observed are approximately 28,000 clones, no singletons, with the top ten taking under 3.5%. General study findings and limits: Reportedly, TCR beta sequences from common variable immunodeficiency showed fewer deletions and N-nucleotide insertions. Patient heterogeneity in the CVID cohort limited correlations between repertoire features and clinical complications.

The length of the CDR3 is 16 residues. Trimming removed 3 bases at V and 3 bases at J, with 16 bases between. Germline CDR1 reads MNHNS; CDR2 reads SASEGT. This clonotype was obtained from a human donor with common variable immunodeficiency. The genes are TRBV6-1 and TRBJ2-3, with a weak D call TRBD2 (6 bases). Source material: peripheral blood mononuclear cells. The CDR3 here is CASSDRFGGQTDTQYF. The covered CDR3 bases are TGTGCCAGCAGTGATCGTTTCGGGGGTCAAACAGATACG.